This is a list of T cell receptor beta chains from one sample in a study of shared clonotypes between healthy human individuals. The protocol was immunoSEQ multiplex PCR, while the TCRdb copy is restricted to in-frame clones and leaves out a portion. In the table there are millions of clones, about 92% of which are singletons. Sequencing was done on a sample of naive CD4+ T cells sorted from blood. The receptors derive from a man in his late teens or twenties in good health. Both conserved end residues are part of each CDR3. Fields, in order: clone size, J gene, V gene, CDR3 protein. Clone size is given for some rows only: seen once, a few or many times, or a class if the clone is expanded.

once | TRBJ1-4 | TRBV18 | CASSTSPTTNEKLFF
. | TRBJ1-1 | TRBV28 | CASSPLWGDWAFF
. | TRBJ1-4 | TRBV5-8 | CASSWGHATNEKLFF
. | TRBJ2-7 | TRBV18 | CASSPPVGSYEQYF
once | TRBJ2-6 | TRBV2 | CASSPRQGPLSGANVLTF
. | TRBJ2-7 | TRBV2 | CATRQLYEQYF
once | TRBJ2-1 | TRBV7-2 | CASSLEAGGFNEQFF
. | TRBJ2-2 | TRBV7-2 | CASRPRGNTGELFF
. | TRBJ2-5 | TRBV27 | CASSMDRGQETQYF
. | TRBJ1-2 | TRBV6-1 | CASSEAQVSLYGYTF
. | TRBJ2-1 | TRBV7-2 | CASSLVGSGRNEQFF